The present entry profiles one T cell receptor beta chain with its context. The antigen remains undetermined. The germline gives CDR1 SGHAT, CDR2 FQNNGV. The CDR3 consists of 15 residues. The V end was cut by 4 bases, the J end by 4 bases, with 15 bases between. This specimen comes from a study of cytomegalovirus exposure and HLA in healthy donors. Study-wide context: Within the Caucasian-associated ancestry cluster were roughly 82% of the approximately 400 genotyped donors.

The PCR made use of 60 Vbeta and 13 Jbeta primers. Sequenced by immunoSEQ multiplex PCR; TCRdb stores in-frame clones only, minus some. The sample has about 130,000 clones, about three quarters seen once. Points from the study as a whole: Within a later analysis, the majority of CMV-associated TCR beta chains appeared HLA-restricted. In all likelihood, a cluster of highly shared sequence variants was a sequencing artifact.

The material sequenced was PBMCs. This sequence joins TRBV11-2 and TRBJ2-3; D is unresolved. The clonotype was recovered from a woman in her 40s in good health and CMV-seronegative. In DNA, the CDR3 is TGTGCCAGCAGCTCGGTATCGATTCCCGCAGATACGCAGTATTTT. Amino acids: CASSSVSIPADTQYF.